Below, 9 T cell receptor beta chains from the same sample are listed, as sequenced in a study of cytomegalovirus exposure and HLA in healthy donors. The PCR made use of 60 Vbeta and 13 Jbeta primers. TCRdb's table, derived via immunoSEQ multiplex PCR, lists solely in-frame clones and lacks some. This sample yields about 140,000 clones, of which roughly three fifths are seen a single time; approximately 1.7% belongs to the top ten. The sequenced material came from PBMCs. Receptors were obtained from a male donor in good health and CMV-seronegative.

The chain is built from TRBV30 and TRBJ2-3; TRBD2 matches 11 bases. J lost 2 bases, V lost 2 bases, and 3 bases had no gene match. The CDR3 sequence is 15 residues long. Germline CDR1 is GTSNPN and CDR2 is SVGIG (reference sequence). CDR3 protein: CAWSILAGATDTQYF. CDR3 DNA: TGTGCCTGGAGTATACTAGCGGGGGCCACAGATACGCAGTATTTT.

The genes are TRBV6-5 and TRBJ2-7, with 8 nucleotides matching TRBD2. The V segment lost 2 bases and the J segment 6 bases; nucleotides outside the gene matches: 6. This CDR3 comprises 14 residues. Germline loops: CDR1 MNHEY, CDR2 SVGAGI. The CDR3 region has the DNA TGTGCCAGCAGTTACGGTAGCGGGACCGGCGAGCAGTACTTC. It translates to CASSYGSGTGEQYF.

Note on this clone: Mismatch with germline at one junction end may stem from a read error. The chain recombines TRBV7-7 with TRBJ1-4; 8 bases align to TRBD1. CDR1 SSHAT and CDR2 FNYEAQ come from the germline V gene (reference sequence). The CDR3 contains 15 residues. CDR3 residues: CASTPGTGGNEKLFF. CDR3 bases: TGTGCTAGCACTCCCGGAACAGGGGGGAATGAAAAACTGTTTTTT. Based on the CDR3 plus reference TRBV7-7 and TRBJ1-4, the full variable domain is GAGVSQSPRYKVTKRGQDVTLRCDPISSHATLYWYQQALGQGPEFLTYFNYEAQPDKSGLPSDRFSAERPEGSISTLTIQRTEQRDSAMYRCASTPGTGGNEKLFFGSGTQLSVL.

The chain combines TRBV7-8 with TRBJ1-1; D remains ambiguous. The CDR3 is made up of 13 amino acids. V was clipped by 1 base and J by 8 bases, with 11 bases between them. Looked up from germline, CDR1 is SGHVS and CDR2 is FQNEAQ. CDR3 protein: CASSLVLGREAFF. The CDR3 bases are TGTGCCAGCAGCTTAGTGTTGGGCAGGGAAGCTTTCTTT.

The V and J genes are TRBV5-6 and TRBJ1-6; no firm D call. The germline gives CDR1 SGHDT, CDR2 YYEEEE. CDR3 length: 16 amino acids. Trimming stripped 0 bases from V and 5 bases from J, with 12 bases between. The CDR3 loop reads CASSLALGRDNSPLHF. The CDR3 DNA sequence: TGTGCCAGCAGCTTGGCCCTGGGCAGAGATAATTCACCCCTCCACTTT.

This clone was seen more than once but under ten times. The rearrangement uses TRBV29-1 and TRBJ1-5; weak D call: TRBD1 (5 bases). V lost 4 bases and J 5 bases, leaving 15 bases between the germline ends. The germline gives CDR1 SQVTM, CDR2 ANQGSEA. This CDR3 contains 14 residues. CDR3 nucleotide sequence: TGCAGCGTTGTAGTCGCGGGGGTCGATCAGCCCCAGCATTTT. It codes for CSVVVAGVDQPQHF.

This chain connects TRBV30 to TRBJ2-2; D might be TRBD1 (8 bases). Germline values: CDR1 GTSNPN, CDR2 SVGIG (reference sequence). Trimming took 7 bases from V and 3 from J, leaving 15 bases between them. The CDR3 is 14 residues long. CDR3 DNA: TGTGCCTCAGGGGGCGGGGGCCACACCGGGGAGCTGTTTTTT. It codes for CASGGGGHTGELFF.

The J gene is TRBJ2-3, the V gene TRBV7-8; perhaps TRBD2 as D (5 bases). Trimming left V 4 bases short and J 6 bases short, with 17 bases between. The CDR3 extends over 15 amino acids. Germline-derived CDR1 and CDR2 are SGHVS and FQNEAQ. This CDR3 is CASSSGRGRRDTQYF. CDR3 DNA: TGTGCCAGCAGCTCCGGACGGGGAAGACGGGATACGCAGTATTTT.

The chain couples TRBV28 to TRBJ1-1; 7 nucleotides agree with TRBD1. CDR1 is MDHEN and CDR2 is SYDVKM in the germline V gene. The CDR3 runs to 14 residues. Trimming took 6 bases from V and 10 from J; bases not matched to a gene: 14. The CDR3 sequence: CASRTGQAARGAFF. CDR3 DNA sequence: TGTGCCAGCAGAACAGGACAGGCGGCACGCGGAGCTTTCTTT.